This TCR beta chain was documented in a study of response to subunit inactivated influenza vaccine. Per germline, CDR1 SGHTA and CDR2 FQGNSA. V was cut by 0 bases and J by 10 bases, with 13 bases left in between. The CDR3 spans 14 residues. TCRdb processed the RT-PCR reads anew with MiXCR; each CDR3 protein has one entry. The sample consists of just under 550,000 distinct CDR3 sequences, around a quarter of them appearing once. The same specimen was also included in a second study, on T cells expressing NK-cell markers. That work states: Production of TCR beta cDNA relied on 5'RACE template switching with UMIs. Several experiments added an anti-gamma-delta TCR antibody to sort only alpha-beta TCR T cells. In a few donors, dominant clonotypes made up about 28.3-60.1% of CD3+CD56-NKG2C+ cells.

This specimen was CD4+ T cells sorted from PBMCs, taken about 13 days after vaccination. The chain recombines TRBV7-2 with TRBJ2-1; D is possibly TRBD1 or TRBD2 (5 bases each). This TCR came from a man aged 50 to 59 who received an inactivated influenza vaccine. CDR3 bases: TGTGCCAGCAGCTTAGCGCTTGGGGGACGGGAGCAGTTCTTC. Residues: CASSLALGGREQFF.